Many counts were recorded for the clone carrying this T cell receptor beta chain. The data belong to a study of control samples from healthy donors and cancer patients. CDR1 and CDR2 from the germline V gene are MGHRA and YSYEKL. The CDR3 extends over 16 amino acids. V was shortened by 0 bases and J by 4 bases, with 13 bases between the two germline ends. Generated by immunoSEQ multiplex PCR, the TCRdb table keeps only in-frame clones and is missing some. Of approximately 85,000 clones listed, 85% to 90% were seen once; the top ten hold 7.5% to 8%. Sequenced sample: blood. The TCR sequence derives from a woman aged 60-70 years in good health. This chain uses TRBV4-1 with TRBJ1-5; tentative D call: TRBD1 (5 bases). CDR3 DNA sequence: TGCGCCAGCAGCCAAGATTTGCAGGGAAGAAATCAGCCCCAGCATTTT. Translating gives CASSQDLQGRNQPQHF.